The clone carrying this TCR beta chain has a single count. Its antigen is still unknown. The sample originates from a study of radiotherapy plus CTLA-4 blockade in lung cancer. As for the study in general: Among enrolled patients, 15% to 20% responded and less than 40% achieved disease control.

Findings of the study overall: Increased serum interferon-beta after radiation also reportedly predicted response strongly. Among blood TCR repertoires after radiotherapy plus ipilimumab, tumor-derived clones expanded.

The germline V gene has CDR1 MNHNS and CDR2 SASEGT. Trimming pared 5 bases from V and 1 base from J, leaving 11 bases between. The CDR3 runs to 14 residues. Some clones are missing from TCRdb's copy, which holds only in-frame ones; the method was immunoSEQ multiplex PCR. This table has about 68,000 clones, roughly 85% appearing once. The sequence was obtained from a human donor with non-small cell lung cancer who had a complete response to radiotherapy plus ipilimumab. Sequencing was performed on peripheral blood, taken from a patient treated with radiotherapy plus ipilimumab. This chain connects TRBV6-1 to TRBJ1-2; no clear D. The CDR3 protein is CASSLQRYNYGYTF. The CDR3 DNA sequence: TGTGCCAGCAGTCTACAGAGGTATAACTATGGCTACACCTTC.